This passage covers 9 T cell receptor beta chains from one sample sequenced in a study of OX40 agonist ivuxolimab in advanced cancers. Sequencing was performed with immunoSEQ multiplex PCR; in TCRdb, only in-frame clones are kept and a portion is missing. The table has about 10,000 clones, 76% seen once. The sample was CD4+ or CD8+ T cells sorted from blood, taken in a trial of the OX40 agonist ivuxolimab. These receptors were collected from an adult with an advanced solid tumor such as melanoma, head and neck, liver or kidney cancer.

Concerning this clone: Germline and junction disagree at one end, which may indicate a read error. The V gene is TRBV7-7, the J gene TRBJ2-5; 14 nucleotides agree with TRBD2. This CDR3 region has 17 residues. The germline V gene has CDR1 SSHAT and CDR2 FNYEAQ (reference sequence). The CDR3 sequence: CASSTLGLAGGQETQYF. CDR3 nucleotides: TGTGCTAGCAGCACGCTAGGACTAGCGGGGGGCCAAGAGACCCAGTACTTC. Looking up the rest from reference TRBV7-7 and TRBJ2-5 gives the full variable domain: GAGVSQSPRYKVTKRGQDVTLRCDPISSHATLYWYQQALGQGPEFLTYFNYEAQPDKSGLPSDRFSAERPEGSISTLTIQRTEQRDSAMYRCASSTLGLAGGQETQYFGPGTRLLVL.

This clone was observed a few times. The rearrangement links TRBV25-1 to TRBJ2-5; 10 nucleotides agree with TRBD2. The CDR3 runs to 16 residues. In germline, CDR1 is MGHDK, CDR2 SYGVNS. Trimming at V came to 4 bases and at J to 3 bases, leaving 8 bases not matched to a gene. The CDR3 reads CASSGYSSGGEETQYF. The CDR3 DNA follows: TGTGCCAGCAGTGGGTATAGCAGCGGGGGGGAAGAGACCCAGTACTTC. Complete variable domain (other parts from reference TRBV25-1 and TRBJ2-5): EADIYQTPRYLVIGTGKKITLECSQTMGHDKMYWYQQDPGMELHLIHYSYGVNSTEKGDLSSESTVSRIRTEHFPLTLESARPSHTSQYLCASSGYSSGGEETQYFGPGTRLLVL.

This clone was seen only a few times. The V call is TRBV6-5, the J call TRBJ2-1, with 7 nucleotides matching TRBD1. The J segment lost 0 bases and the V segment lost 6 bases, leaving 5 bases of the junction unmatched. The CDR3 is 15 residues long. Germline CDR1 MNHEY, CDR2 SVGAGI. In DNA form, the CDR3 reads TGTGCCAGCAGGATGACAGGGTCCTCCTACAATGAGCAGTTCTTC. Its translation: CASRMTGSSYNEQFF.

V is TRBV7-9 and J is TRBJ2-5, with D unresolved. Germline values: CDR1 SEHNR, CDR2 FQNEAQ (reference sequence). V lost 1 base and J lost 0, with 9 bases in between. CDR3 length: 15 residues. The CDR3 loop is CASSLGPTYQETQYF. The CDR3 nucleotides are TGTGCCAGCAGCTTAGGGCCGACATACCAAGAGACCCAGTACTTC.

The chain uses TRBV7-6 and TRBJ2-7; D may match TRBD1 or TRBD2 (6 bases each). The CDR3 covers 15 residues. The V end lost 6 bases, the J end lost 3 bases, and 18 bases lay between the germline ends. The V gene's germline CDR1 is SGHVS and CDR2 FNYEAQ. The CDR3 protein is CASSRGGNPYYEQYF. The CDR3 DNA reads as TGTGCCAGCAGTCGAGGGGGGAACCCCTACTACGAGCAGTACTTC.

Judged by abundance, this clone is medium-sized (0.01 to 0.1%). The V and J genes are TRBV30 and TRBJ1-4, with D unresolved. CDR3 length equals 15 residues. Germline CDR1 GTSNPN, CDR2 SVGIG (reference sequence). Trimming stripped 0 bases from V and 7 bases from J, with 15 bases between. The CDR3 is CAWSVQYSGIEKLFF. In DNA, the CDR3 is TGTGCCTGGAGTGTACAGTACTCGGGCATTGAAAAACTGTTTTTT.

This clone has only one observation. The chain combines TRBV19 with TRBJ2-1; a weak D match, TRBD1 (5 bases). Germline CDR1 reads LNHDA; CDR2 reads SQIVND (reference sequence). Trimming removed 6 bases from V and 0 bases from J, with 12 bases in between. The CDR3 length is 15 residues. CDR3 nucleotide sequence: TGTGCCAGTAGCGCCACAGGAACCTCCTACAATGAGCAGTTCTTC. Protein product: CASSATGTSYNEQFF.

The chain has TRBV9 and TRBJ1-1; a weak D match, TRBD1 (5 bases). Germline assignment: CDR1 SGDLS and CDR2 YYNGEE. The CDR3 is made up of 13 amino acids. V was clipped by 0 bases and J by 8 bases, with 11 bases between them. The DNA of the CDR3 is TGTGCCAGCAGCGTAGTAGAGGCAGGGGAAGCTTTCTTT. Translating it yields CASSVVEAGEAFF.

This clone was found a few times. The CDR3 sequence is CASSDLASSSYEQYF. The DNA for the CDR3 is TGTGCCAGCAGTGATCTAGCGTCCAGCTCCTACGAGCAGTACTTC. This chain uses TRBV6-6 with TRBJ2-7, with TRBD2 as a possible D gene (6 bases). CDR1 is MNHNY, CDR2 SVGAGI, per germline (reference sequence). Trimming took 5 bases from V and 0 from J, leaving 14 bases between them. The CDR3 has 15 residues.